Shown below are 14 T cell receptor beta chains from a single sample sequenced in a study of shared clonotypes between healthy human individuals. Assay used: immunoSEQ multiplex PCR; TCRdb lists only in-frame clones, some missing. The sample includes about 1 million clones, about three quarters of them seen just once. Sequences were obtained from memory CD4+ T cells sorted from blood. The subset denotes: CD45RA-negative fraction. Receptors originate from a man between 18 and 29 years old in good health.

On this clone itself: The same CDR3 can be traced to other DNA sequences in this sample. The chain links TRBV6-1 to TRBJ1-1, with unresolved D. The CDR3 loop spans 11 amino acids. With 3 bases removed from V and 8 bases from J, the gap between germline ends came to 7 bases. CDR1 and CDR2 from the germline V gene are MNHNS and SASEGT. DNA for the CDR3: TGTGCCAGCAGTGACCGAGCAGAAGCTTTCTTT. Translated, it gives CASSDRAEAFF.

The chain has TRBV7-9 and TRBJ1-6, with no clear D. Germline assignment: CDR1 SEHNR and CDR2 FQNEAQ (reference sequence). The V and J ends lost 2 bases and 7 bases respectively, with 9 bases between them. The CDR3 runs to 14 residues. As DNA, the CDR3 is TGTGCCAGCAGCTTAATAGGGCCCAATTCACCCCTCCACTTT. Its protein product is CASSLIGPNSPLHF. The complete variable domain, with remaining parts taken from reference TRBV7-9 and TRBJ1-6, reads DTGVSQNPRHKITKRGQNVTFRCDPISEHNRLYWYRQTLGQGPEFLTYFQNEAQLEKSRLLSDRFSAERPKGSFSTLEIQRTEQGDSAMYLCASSLIGPNSPLHFGNGTRLTVT.

J is TRBJ1-1 and V is TRBV6-5, with D perhaps TRBD1 (5 bases). V was clipped by 3 bases and J by 11 bases, with 16 bases between them. Per the germline V gene, CDR1 is MNHEY and CDR2 is SVGAGI. This CDR3 spans 13 amino acids. CDR3 loop: CASSYDSYQRAFF. The CDR3 DNA sequence: TGTGCCAGCAGTTATGACAGCTACCAACGGGCTTTCTTT.

The chain links TRBV6-5 to TRBJ2-2; D remains unclear. Between the trimmed V and J ends, which lost 2 bases and 6 bases, there was a span of 10 bases. The V gene's germline CDR1 is MNHEY and CDR2 SVGAGI. This CDR3 spans 14 amino acids. Here the CDR3 reads CASSYVPTAGELFF. CDR3 nucleotide sequence: TGTGCCAGCAGTTACGTCCCAACAGCCGGGGAGCTGTTTTTT.

The chain employs TRBV18 and TRBJ2-1; tentatively, D is TRBD1 or TRBD2 (5 bases each). The CDR3 covers 17 residues. Germline loops: CDR1 KGHSH, CDR2 LQKENI. Trimming pared 3 bases from V and 0 bases from J, leaving 15 bases between. CDR3 amino acids: CASSPLGPMSSYNEQFF. CDR3 bases: TGTGCCAGCTCACCCCTGGGACCGATGAGCTCCTACAATGAGCAGTTCTTC.

The rearrangement links TRBV5-3 to TRBJ2-7, with 8 bases identical to TRBD2. TRBV5-3 belongs to the ORF category, with a function that is uncertain. The length of the CDR3 is 15 residues. J gave up 1 base and V 8 bases, and 11 bases lay outside the gene matches. The DNA of the CDR3 is TGTGCCAGCAGCGTCGGGAGGGCCGGTTCCTACGAGCAGTACTTC. This sequence encodes CASSVGRAGSYEQYF.

V usage is TRBV5-4 and J usage is TRBJ2-3; 13 positions match TRBD2. The V gene's germline CDR1 is SGHNT and CDR2 YYREEE (reference sequence). The V segment lost 3 bases and the J segment 2 bases; nucleotides outside the gene matches: 6. The CDR3 length is 17 residues. The chain's CDR3 is CASSSLLAGGFTDTQYF. CDR3 nucleotide sequence: TGTGCCAGCAGCTCTCTACTAGCGGGAGGGTTCACAGATACGCAGTATTTT.

On this clone: This sample includes further DNA sequences coding for the same CDR3. The chain recombines TRBV6-1 with TRBJ2-7; D is unclear. This CDR3 has 11 amino acids. The germline V gene encodes CDR1 MNHNS and CDR2 SASEGT. Trimming took off 2 bases at V and 4 bases at J, with 3 bases between the two ends. The DNA of the CDR3 is TGTGCCAGCAGTGAACCATACGAGCAGTACTTC. This encodes CASSEPYEQYF.

DNA of the CDR3: TGTGCCAGCAGTTTACGAAGGGGGAATGAAAAACTGTTTTTT. This sequence encodes CASSLRRGNEKLFF. The rearrangement uses TRBV27 and TRBJ1-4; maybe TRBD1 (6 bases). V shed 2 bases and J shed 5 bases, with 9 bases lying between them. The CDR3 has 14 amino acids. The germline V gene encodes CDR1 MNHEY and CDR2 SMNVEV (reference sequence).

V gene TRBV14 combines with J gene TRBJ2-2, with a possible D match to TRBD1 (5 bases). This CDR3 comprises 13 residues. Trimming removed 5 bases from V and 9 bases from J, with 13 bases in between. Germline V CDR1 and CDR2: SGHDN, FVKESK. DNA of the CDR3: TGTGCCAGCAGCATTCGACAGAACCGGGAGCTGTTTTTT. Its translation: CASSIRQNRELFF.

The CDR3 bases are TGTGCCAGCAGCAACACAGGGACACCTACATACGAGCAGTACTTC. The encoded protein is CASSNTGTPTYEQYF. The chain uses TRBV7-3 and TRBJ2-7, with a tentative D call TRBD1 (6 bases). The CDR3 runs to 15 residues. The germline V gene has CDR1 SGHTA and CDR2 FQGTGA. V lost 5 bases and J 4 bases, leaving 18 bases between the germline ends.

This chain joins TRBV10-3 and TRBJ1-5; D gene unclear. This CDR3 spans 15 amino acids. Germline values: CDR1 ENHRY, CDR2 SYGVKD. V was shortened by 2 bases and J by 2 bases, with 10 bases between the two germline ends. Here the CDR3 reads CAISEEGRGNQPQHF. Written as DNA, the CDR3 is TGTGCCATCAGTGAGGAAGGAAGGGGCAATCAGCCCCAGCATTTT.

This clone was detected a few times. V usage is TRBV7-9 and J usage is TRBJ1-1; TRBD1 aligns across 8 bases. CDR3 length equals 16 residues. Germline V gene data show CDR1 as SEHNR and CDR2 as FQNEAQ (reference sequence). Trimming removed 2 bases from V and 4 bases from J; junction bases left unmatched: 9. For the CDR3, the DNA is TGTGCCAGCAGCTTAAGGGCAGGGGGCGGCGGCACTGAAGCTTTCTTT. It is translated as CASSLRAGGGGTEAFF.

This clone was detected only once. CDR3 in DNA: TGTGCCAGCAGTGATCTAGCGGGAGGTCTCGAGCAGTACTTC. Protein product: CASSDLAGGLEQYF. The gene calls are TRBV6-1 and TRBJ2-7; 11 nucleotides align to TRBD2. V was clipped by 3 bases and J by 6 bases; unmatched bases: 4. In germline, CDR1 is MNHNS, CDR2 SASEGT. The CDR3 has 14 amino acids.